The entry that follows covers one T cell receptor (beta chain) sequence. This entry is derived from a study of T cell responses to AZD1222 COVID-19 vaccine. Measured with immunoSEQ multiplex PCR; TCRdb has only the in-frame clones, and not every one. The sample contains 20,000 to 30,000 clones, around nine tenths of which appear only once. The clonotype originates from an adult who received the AZD1222 COVID-19 vaccine. The sample in question was peripheral blood, obtained 28 days after the second AZD1222 dose.

The CDR3 nucleotides are TGTGCCAGCAGCCTTGCCGGAAGACAGGGGTACGGCTACACCTTC. Translating it yields CASSLAGRQGYGYTF. The V and J genes are TRBV28 and TRBJ1-2; 8 bases are a match to TRBD1. The CDR3 extends over 15 amino acids. J lost 8 bases, V lost 6 bases, and 14 bases had no gene match. Germline CDR1 MDHEN, CDR2 SYDVKM.